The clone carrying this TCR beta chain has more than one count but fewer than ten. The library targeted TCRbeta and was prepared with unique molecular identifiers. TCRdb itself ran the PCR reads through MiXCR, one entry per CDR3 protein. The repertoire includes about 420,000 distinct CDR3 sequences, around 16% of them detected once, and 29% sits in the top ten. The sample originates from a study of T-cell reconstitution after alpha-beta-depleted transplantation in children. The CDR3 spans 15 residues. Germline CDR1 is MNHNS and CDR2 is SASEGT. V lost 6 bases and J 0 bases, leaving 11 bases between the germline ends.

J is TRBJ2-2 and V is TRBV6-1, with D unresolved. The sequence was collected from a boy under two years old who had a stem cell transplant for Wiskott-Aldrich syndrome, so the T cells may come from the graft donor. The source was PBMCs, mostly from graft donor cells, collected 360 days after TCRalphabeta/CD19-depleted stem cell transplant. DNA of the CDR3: TGTGCCAGCAGGCCCACAAGGACGAACACCGGGGAGCTGTTTTTT. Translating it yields CASRPTRTNTGELFF.